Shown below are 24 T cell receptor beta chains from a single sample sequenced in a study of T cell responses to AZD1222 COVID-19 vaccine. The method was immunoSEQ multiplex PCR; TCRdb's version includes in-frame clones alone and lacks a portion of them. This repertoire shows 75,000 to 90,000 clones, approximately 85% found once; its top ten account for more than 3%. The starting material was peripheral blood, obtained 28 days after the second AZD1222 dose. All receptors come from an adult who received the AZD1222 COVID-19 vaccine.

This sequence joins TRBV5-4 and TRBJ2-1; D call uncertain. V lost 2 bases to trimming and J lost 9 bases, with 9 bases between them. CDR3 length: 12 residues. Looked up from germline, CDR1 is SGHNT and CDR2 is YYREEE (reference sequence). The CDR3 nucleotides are TGTGCCAGCAGCTTAATGACCAGTGAGCAGTTCTTC. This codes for CASSLMTSEQFF.

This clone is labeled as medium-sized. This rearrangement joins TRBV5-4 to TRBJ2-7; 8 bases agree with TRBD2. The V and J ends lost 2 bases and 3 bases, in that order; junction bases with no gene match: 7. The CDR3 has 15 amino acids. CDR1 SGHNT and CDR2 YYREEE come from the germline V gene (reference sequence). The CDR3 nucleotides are TGTGCCAGCAGCTTAACTCCGGGAGGGTACTACGAGCAGTACTTC. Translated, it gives CASSLTPGGYYEQYF.

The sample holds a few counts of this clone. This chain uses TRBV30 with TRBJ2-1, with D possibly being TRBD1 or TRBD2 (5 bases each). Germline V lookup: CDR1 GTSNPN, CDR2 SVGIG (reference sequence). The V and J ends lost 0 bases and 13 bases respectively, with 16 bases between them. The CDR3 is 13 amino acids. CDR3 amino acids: CAWSVGTLGPQFF. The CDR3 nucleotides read TGTGCCTGGAGTGTAGGGACCCTTGGGCCCCAGTTCTTC. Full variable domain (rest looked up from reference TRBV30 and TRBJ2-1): SQTIHQWPATLVQPVGSPLSLECTVEGTSNPNLYWYRQAAGRGLQLLFYSVGIGQISSEVPQNLSASRPQDRQFILSSKKLLLSDSGFYLCAWSVGTLGPQFFGPGTRLTVL.

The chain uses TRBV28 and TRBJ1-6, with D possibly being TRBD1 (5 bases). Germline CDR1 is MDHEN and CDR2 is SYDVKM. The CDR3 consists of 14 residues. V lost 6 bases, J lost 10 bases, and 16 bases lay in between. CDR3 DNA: TGTGCCAGCAGGGGGGGTGCCGGGTCATCACCCCTCCACTTT. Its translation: CASRGGAGSSPLHF.

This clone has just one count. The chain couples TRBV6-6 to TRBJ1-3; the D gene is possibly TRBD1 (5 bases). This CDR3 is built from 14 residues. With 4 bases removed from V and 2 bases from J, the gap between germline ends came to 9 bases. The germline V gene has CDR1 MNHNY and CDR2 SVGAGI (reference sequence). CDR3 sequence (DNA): TGTGCCAGCAGTTTGGACACTCCTGGAAACACCATATATTTT. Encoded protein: CASSLDTPGNTIYF.

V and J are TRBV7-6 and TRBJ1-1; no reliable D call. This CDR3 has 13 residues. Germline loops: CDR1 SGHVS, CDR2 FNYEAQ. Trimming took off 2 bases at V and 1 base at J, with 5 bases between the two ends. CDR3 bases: TGTGCCAGCAGCTTATCGGCGAACACTGAAGCTTTCTTT. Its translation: CASSLSANTEAFF.

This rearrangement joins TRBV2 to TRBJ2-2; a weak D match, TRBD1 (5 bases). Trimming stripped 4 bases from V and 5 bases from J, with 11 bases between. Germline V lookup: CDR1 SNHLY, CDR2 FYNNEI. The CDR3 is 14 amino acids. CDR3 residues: CASSARPGTGELFF. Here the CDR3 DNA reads TGTGCCAGCAGTGCTAGACCAGGGACCGGGGAGCTGTTTTTT.

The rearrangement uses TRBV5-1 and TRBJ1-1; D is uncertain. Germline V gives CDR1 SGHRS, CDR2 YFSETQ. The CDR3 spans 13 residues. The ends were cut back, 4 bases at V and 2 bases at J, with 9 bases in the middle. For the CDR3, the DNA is TGCGCCAGCAGCCCGGACGGAAACACTGAAGCTTTCTTT. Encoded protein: CASSPDGNTEAFF.

This CDR3 reads CASTPGGGTEAFF. In nucleotides, the CDR3 is TGTGCCAGCACCCCAGGGGGGGGCACTGAAGCTTTCTTT. This rearrangement joins TRBV28 to TRBJ1-1, with 7 bases aligning to TRBD1. The length of the CDR3 is 13 residues. Looked up from germline, CDR1 is MDHEN and CDR2 is SYDVKM. Germline trimming cut 7 bases from V and 4 bases from J; bases unmatched to any gene: 6.

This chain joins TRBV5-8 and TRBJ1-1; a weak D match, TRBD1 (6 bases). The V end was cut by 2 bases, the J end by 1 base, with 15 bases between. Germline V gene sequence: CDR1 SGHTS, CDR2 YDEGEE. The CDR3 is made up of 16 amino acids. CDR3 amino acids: CASSFFRGQQNTEAFF. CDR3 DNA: TGTGCCAGCAGCTTTTTCCGGGGGCAACAGAACACTGAAGCTTTCTTT.

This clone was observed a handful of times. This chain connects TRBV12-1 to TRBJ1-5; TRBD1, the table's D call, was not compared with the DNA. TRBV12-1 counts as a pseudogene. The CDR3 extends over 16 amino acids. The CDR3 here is CASSSTQGQGNQPQHF. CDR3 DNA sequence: TGTGCCAGCAGCTCAACTCAGGGACAGGGGAATCAGCCCCAGCATTTT.

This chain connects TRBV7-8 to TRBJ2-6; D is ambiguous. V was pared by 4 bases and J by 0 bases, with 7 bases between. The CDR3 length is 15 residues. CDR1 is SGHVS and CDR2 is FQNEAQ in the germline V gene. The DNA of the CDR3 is TGTGCCAGCAGCTCCCGCAGCTCTGGGGCCAACGTCCTGACTTTC. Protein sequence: CASSSRSSGANVLTF.

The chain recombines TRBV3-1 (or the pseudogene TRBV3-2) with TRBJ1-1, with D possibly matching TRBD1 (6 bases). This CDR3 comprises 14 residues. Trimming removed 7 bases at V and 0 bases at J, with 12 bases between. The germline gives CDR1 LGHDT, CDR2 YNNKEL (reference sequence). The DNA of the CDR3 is TGTGCCAGCACCCTCGGGACACTGAACACTGAAGCTTTCTTT. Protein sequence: CASTLGTLNTEAFF.

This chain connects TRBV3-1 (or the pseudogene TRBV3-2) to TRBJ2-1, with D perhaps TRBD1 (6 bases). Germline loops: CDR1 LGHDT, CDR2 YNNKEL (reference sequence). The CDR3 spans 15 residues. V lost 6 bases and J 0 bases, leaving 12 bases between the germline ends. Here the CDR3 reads CASRPTGISYNEQFF. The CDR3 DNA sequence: TGTGCCAGCAGGCCAACAGGGATCTCCTACAATGAGCAGTTCTTC.

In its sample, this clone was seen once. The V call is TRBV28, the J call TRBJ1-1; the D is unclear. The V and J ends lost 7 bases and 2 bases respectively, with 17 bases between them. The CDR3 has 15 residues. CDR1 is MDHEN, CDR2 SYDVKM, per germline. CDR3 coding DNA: TGTGCCAGCATTACCAGCCCCGTCGTAAACACTGAAGCTTTCTTT. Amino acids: CASITSPVVNTEAFF.

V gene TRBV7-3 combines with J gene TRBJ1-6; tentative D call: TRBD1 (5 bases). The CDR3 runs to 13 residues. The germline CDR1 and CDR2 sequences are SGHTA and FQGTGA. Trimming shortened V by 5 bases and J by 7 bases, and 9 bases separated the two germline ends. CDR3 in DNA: TGTGCCAGCAGCCCCGACAGAAATTCACCCCTCCACTTT. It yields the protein CASSPDRNSPLHF.

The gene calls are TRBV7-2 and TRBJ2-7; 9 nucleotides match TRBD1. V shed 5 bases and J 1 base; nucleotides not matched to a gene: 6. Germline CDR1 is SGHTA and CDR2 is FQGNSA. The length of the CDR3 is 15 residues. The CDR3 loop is CASSTGTGFSYEQYF. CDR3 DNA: TGTGCCAGCAGCACCGGGACAGGGTTTTCCTACGAGCAGTACTTC.

The CDR3 region is CASSRDGYEQYF. The CDR3 DNA sequence: TGTGCCAGCAGCCGCGACGGATACGAGCAGTACTTC. The chain employs TRBV11-2 and TRBJ2-7; D gene ambiguous. Trimming left V 5 bases short and J 4 bases short, with 9 bases between. The V gene's germline CDR1 is SGHAT and CDR2 FQNNGV. This CDR3 spans 12 amino acids.

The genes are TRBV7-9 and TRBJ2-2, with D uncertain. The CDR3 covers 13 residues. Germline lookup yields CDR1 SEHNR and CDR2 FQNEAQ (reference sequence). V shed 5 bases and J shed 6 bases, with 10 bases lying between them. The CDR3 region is CASSDRTAGELFF. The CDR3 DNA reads TGTGCCAGCAGCGATAGAACCGCCGGGGAGCTGTTTTTT.

DNA of the CDR3: TGTGCCAGCAGAGCGGTGACAGGGGGGATGTATGGCTACACCTTC. Translating gives CASRAVTGGMYGYTF. This chain joins TRBV9 and TRBJ1-2, with 9 bases fitting TRBD1. Losses at the gene ends were 5 bases for V and 5 bases for J; bases not matched to a gene: 10. CDR1 is SGDLS and CDR2 is YYNGEE in the germline V gene. This CDR3 spans 15 amino acids.

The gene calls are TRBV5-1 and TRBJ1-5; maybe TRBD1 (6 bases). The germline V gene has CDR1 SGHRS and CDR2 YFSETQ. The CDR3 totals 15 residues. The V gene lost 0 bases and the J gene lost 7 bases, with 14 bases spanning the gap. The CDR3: CASSLGGGQGQPQHF. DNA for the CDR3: TGCGCCAGCAGCTTGGGAGGGGGGCAGGGACAGCCCCAGCATTTT.

In DNA, the CDR3 is TGCAGCGCCAGGACTAGCGGGACCTATAACACCGGGGAGCTGTTTTTT. The encoded protein is CSARTSGTYNTGELFF. V is TRBV29-1 and J is TRBJ2-2, with TRBD2 identical over 12 bases. The germline V gene has CDR1 SQVTM and CDR2 ANQGSEA. This CDR3 has 16 amino acids. V dropped 7 bases and J dropped 2; count of bases not matched to a gene: 8.

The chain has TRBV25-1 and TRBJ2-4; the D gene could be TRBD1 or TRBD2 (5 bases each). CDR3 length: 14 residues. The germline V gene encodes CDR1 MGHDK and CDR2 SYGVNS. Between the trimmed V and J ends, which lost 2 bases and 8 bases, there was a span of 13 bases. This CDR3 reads CASSEGGISDIQYF. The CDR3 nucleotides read TGTGCCAGCAGTGAAGGGGGTATTAGTGACATTCAGTACTTC.

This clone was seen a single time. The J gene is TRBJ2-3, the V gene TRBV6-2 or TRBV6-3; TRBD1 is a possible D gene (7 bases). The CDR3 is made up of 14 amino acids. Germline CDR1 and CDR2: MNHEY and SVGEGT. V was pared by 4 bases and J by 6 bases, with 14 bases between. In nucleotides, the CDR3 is TGTGCCAGCAGTTTCAGGGGGGCTTGGGATACGCAGTATTTT. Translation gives CASSFRGAWDTQYF.